This is a list of T cell receptor beta chains from one sample in a study of T cells in localized non-small cell lung cancer. The repertoire was sequenced with immunoSEQ multiplex PCR; TCRdb's copy has only in-frame clones and lacks some. There are about 30,000 clones in the sample; more than 75% occur only once, and 13% lies in the top ten. The source material was peripheral blood, sampled before any cancer treatment. These receptors came from an older female donor with stage III squamous cell lung carcinoma. Each CDR3 is given with its conserved first and last residue. Fields, in order: V gene, CDR3 length, J gene, CDR3 protein.

V gene: TRBV9
CDR3 length: 15
J gene: TRBJ1-4
CDR3 protein: CASSAWGLTNEKLFF

V gene: TRBV6-1
CDR3 length: 18
J gene: TRBJ2-2
CDR3 protein: CASSELSASNFNTGELFF

V gene: TRBV5-1
CDR3 length: 14
J gene: TRBJ2-3
CDR3 protein: CASSLGQATYTQYF

V gene: TRBV18
CDR3 length: 18
J gene: TRBJ2-7
CDR3 protein: CASSPPRPGDRMAYEQYF

V gene: TRBV5-4
CDR3 length: 15
J gene: TRBJ1-1
CDR3 protein: CASSPYKGVNTEAFF

V gene: TRBV5-4
CDR3 length: 17
J gene: TRBJ2-3
CDR3 protein: CASNRRLAGGGADTQYF

V gene: TRBV4-3
CDR3 length: 13
J gene: TRBJ1-1
CDR3 protein: CASSRAGVSEAFF

V gene: TRBV18
CDR3 length: 15
J gene: TRBJ1-5
CDR3 protein: CASSAGTGENQPQHF

V gene: TRBV6-1
CDR3 length: 16
J gene: TRBJ1-3
CDR3 protein: CASSDRGELSGNTIYF

V gene: TRBV15
CDR3 length: 14
J gene: TRBJ2-5
CDR3 protein: CATSNRDFQETQYF

V gene: TRBV14
CDR3 length: 15
J gene: TRBJ2-7
CDR3 protein: CASSQGGQGALEQYF

V gene: TRBV28
CDR3 length: 12
J gene: TRBJ1-1
CDR3 protein: CASGPLNTEAFF

V gene: TRBV9
CDR3 length: 14
J gene: TRBJ1-3
CDR3 protein: CASSAGGNGNTIYF

V gene: TRBV6-1
CDR3 length: 18
J gene: TRBJ2-1
CDR3 protein: CASSGLGKRPSSYNEQFF

V gene: TRBV5-1
CDR3 length: 16
J gene: TRBJ2-5
CDR3 protein: CASSGGQGGFQETQYF

V gene: TRBV7-2
CDR3 length: 17
J gene: TRBJ2-1
CDR3 protein: CASSSSSGSGTYNEQFF

V gene: TRBV5-1
CDR3 length: 15
J gene: TRBJ1-3
CDR3 protein: CASSLVPGSGNTIYF

V gene: TRBV4-3
CDR3 length: 19
J gene: TRBJ1-4
CDR3 protein: CASSHPRQGWGMTNEKLFF

V gene: TRBV6-6
CDR3 length: 14
J gene: TRBJ1-1
CDR3 protein: CASIQGRGYTEAFF

V gene: TRBV2
CDR3 length: 14
J gene: TRBJ1-1
CDR3 protein: CASRPETGESEAFF

V gene: TRBV28
CDR3 length: 13
J gene: TRBJ1-2
CDR3 protein: CASSQTGGNGYTF

V gene: TRBV5-4
CDR3 length: 17
J gene: TRBJ2-2
CDR3 protein: CASSLPLGPANTGELFF

V gene: TRBV28
CDR3 length: 13
J gene: TRBJ2-1
CDR3 protein: CASQGDRANEQFF

V gene: TRBV28
CDR3 length: 14
J gene: TRBJ2-5
CDR3 protein: CASSSRQGFETQYF